These 22 T cell receptor beta chains originate from one sample sequenced in a study of cytomegalovirus exposure and HLA in healthy donors. The primer mix had 60 Vbeta and 13 Jbeta primers. Produced via immunoSEQ multiplex PCR; TCRdb's table is partial and in-frame only. The listing contains about 96,000 clones. The sequenced material came from PBMCs. These receptor sequences come from a woman in her twenties or thirties in good health and CMV-seronegative.

The rearrangement uses TRBV25-1 and TRBJ2-1; 9 nucleotides agree with TRBD1. The ends lost 2 bases at V and 4 bases at J; junction bases unmatched: 12. Per the germline V gene, CDR1 is MGHDK and CDR2 is SYGVNS. The CDR3 length is 18 residues. The CDR3 sequence: CASSEGGGRTGVYNEQFF. In nucleotides, the CDR3 is TGTGCCAGCAGTGAAGGGGGGGGCAGGACAGGGGTTTACAATGAGCAGTTCTTC.

This chain joins TRBV28 and TRBJ1-1; 9 bases agree with TRBD1. Germline lookup yields CDR1 MDHEN and CDR2 SYDVKM. This CDR3 comprises 13 residues. V was clipped by 7 bases and J by 11 bases; unmatched bases: 11. CDR3 sequence (DNA): TGTGCCAGCACCCCCTCGGACAGGGGATGGGCTTTCTTT. Its translation: CASTPSDRGWAFF.

The V and J genes are TRBV30 and TRBJ1-1; 11 positions match TRBD1. Unmatched junction bases numbered 3, after V lost 8 bases and J lost 1 base. CDR1 is GTSNPN, CDR2 SVGIG, per germline (reference sequence). The CDR3 loop spans 13 amino acids. The CDR3 DNA follows: TGTGCCGGACAGGGGGCCTGGAACACTGAAGCTTTCTTT. Amino acid sequence: CAGQGAWNTEAFF.

CDR3 sequence reads: CASSPRTGVGYTF. The CDR3 DNA follows: TGTGCCAGCAGCCCTCGGACAGGGGTAGGCTACACCTTC. V usage is TRBV7-8 and J usage is TRBJ1-2, with TRBD1 matching over 9 bases. Germline V gene data show CDR1 as SGHVS and CDR2 as FQNEAQ. With 5 bases clipped from V and 8 bases from J, the junction kept 6 bases outside the gene matches. The length of the CDR3 is 13 residues. The full variable domain, rest sourced from reference TRBV7-8 and TRBJ1-2, is GAGVSQSPRYKVAKRGQDVALRCDPISGHVSLFWYQQALGQGPEFLTYFQNEAQLDKSGLPSDRFFAERPEGSVSTLKIQRTQQEDSAVYLCASSPRTGVGYTFGSGTRLTVV.

The CDR3 region has the DNA TGTGCCAGCAGCCTAACAGGGGGCACTGAAGCTTTCTTT. Translated, it gives CASSLTGGTEAFF. The chain recombines TRBV27 with TRBJ1-1; 8 nucleotides line up with TRBD1. Germline CDR1 and CDR2: MNHEY and SMNVEV (reference sequence). Losses at the gene ends were 6 bases for V and 4 bases for J; bases not matched to a gene: 4. The CDR3 spans 13 residues.

The chain is built from TRBV5-1 and TRBJ1-1, with D maybe TRBD1 (5 bases). This CDR3 has 15 amino acids. Trimming cost V 2 bases and J 5 bases, with 16 bases left between them. Germline V gives CDR1 SGHRS, CDR2 YFSETQ. This CDR3 is CASSFHPTAGTEAFF. CDR3 nucleotide sequence: TGCGCCAGCAGCTTCCATCCGACAGCGGGGACTGAAGCTTTCTTT.

The V and J genes are TRBV20-1 and TRBJ1-1; 7 nucleotides match TRBD1. The CDR3 covers 11 residues. V lost 2 bases and J lost 8; bases outside the gene matches: 2. Germline values: CDR1 DFQATT, CDR2 SNEGSKA (reference sequence). In nucleotides, the CDR3 is TGCAGTGCTAGATCGGACAGGGAAGCTTTCTTT. Its protein product is CSARSDREAFF.

The J gene is TRBJ2-2, the V gene TRBV6-5; perhaps TRBD1 as D (5 bases). CDR3 size: 14 residues. The germline V gene encodes CDR1 MNHEY and CDR2 SVGAGI. The V gene lost 2 bases and the J gene lost 5 bases, with 9 bases spanning the gap. The CDR3 DNA reads TGTGCCAGCAGTTACGACTCAGGGACCGGGGAGCTGTTTTTT. It translates to CASSYDSGTGELFF.

The chain is built from TRBV4-1 and TRBJ2-7; 7 positions agree with TRBD2. This CDR3 is built from 17 residues. V lost 0 bases and J lost 2; bases outside the gene matches: 10. Germline V gene lookup returns CDR1 MGHRA and CDR2 YSYEKL. The CDR3 nucleotides read TGCGCCAGCAGCCAAGAAGATACTAGCGAGCTTCCCTACGAGCAGTACTTC. This sequence encodes CASSQEDTSELPYEQYF.

V usage is TRBV4-2 and J usage is TRBJ2-7; D is possibly TRBD2 (6 bases). The CDR3 extends over 16 amino acids. The V end was cut by 0 bases, the J end by 2 bases, with 14 bases between. Per germline, CDR1 LGHNA and CDR2 YNFKEQ. For the CDR3, the DNA is TGTGCCAGCAGCCAAGAGGTAGCGGTGGAAACCTACGAGCAGTACTTC. Its translation: CASSQEVAVETYEQYF.

The V and J genes are TRBV27 and TRBJ2-7; 9 positions agree with TRBD1. The CDR3 has 15 residues. From germline, CDR1 is MNHEY and CDR2 SMNVEV (reference sequence). The V gene end was trimmed by 5 bases and the J gene end by 1 base; junction bases not matched to a gene: 6. The chain's CDR3 is CASSPGTGLSYEQYF. The CDR3 nucleotides read TGTGCCAGCAGTCCTGGGACAGGGTTATCCTACGAGCAGTACTTC.

The CDR3, as DNA: TGTGCCAGCCGCAGACTCTACTCTGGGGCCAACGTCCTGACTTTC. This encodes CASRRLYSGANVLTF. J is TRBJ2-6 and V is TRBV2, with unresolved D. CDR1 is SNHLY, CDR2 FYNNEI, per germline. The CDR3 runs 15 residues. The germline V and J ends were trimmed by 8 bases and 0 bases, with 11 bases remaining between them.

CDR3 bases: TGTGCCAGCAGCTTAACGTGGGGCGCCGGGGAGCTGTTTTTT. Protein: CASSLTWGAGELFF. The chain links TRBV7-3 to TRBJ2-2; D might be TRBD1 (5 bases). Per the germline V gene, CDR1 is SGHTA and CDR2 is FQGTGA. Trimming left V 0 bases short and J 6 bases short, with 8 bases between. This CDR3 region has 14 residues.

The V call is TRBV5-8, the J call TRBJ1-5; maybe TRBD1 (6 bases). Trimming stripped 0 bases from V and 2 bases from J, with 12 bases between. The germline CDR1 and CDR2 sequences are SGHTS and YDEGEE. CDR3 length: 16 residues. CDR3 nucleotides: TGTGCCAGCAGCTTGGCCGGGGGGGGCCGCAATCAGCCCCAGCATTTT. Translation gives CASSLAGGGRNQPQHF. Using reference TRBV5-8 and TRBJ1-5 for the parts outside the CDR3, the full variable domain is EAGVTQSPTHLIKTRGQQATLRCSPISGHTSVYWYQQALGLGLQFLLWYDEGEERNRGNFPPRFSGRQFPNYSSELNVNALELEDSALYLCASSLAGGGRNQPQHFGDGTRLSIL.

The chain uses TRBV18 and TRBJ2-2; weak D call: TRBD1 (6 bases). The CDR3 totals 17 residues. Looked up from germline, CDR1 is KGHSH and CDR2 is LQKENI. V lost 0 bases and J 2 bases, leaving 13 bases between the germline ends. In DNA, the CDR3 is TGTGCCAGCTCACCACCGAGCAGGGGCCTAAACACCGGGGAGCTGTTTTTT. It specifies CASSPPSRGLNTGELFF.

The chain recombines TRBV5-1 with TRBJ2-7; 7 bases map to TRBD1. The germline CDR1 and CDR2 sequences are SGHRS and YFSETQ. Losses at the gene ends were 4 bases for V and 6 bases for J; bases not matched to a gene: 10. This CDR3 is 14 amino acids long. This chain's CDR3 is CASSGGQATREQYF. DNA of the CDR3: TGCGCCAGCAGCGGAGGACAGGCAACCCGCGAGCAGTACTTC.

This chain links TRBV4-1 with TRBJ2-1; 15 bases align to TRBD2. Losses at the gene ends were 5 bases for V and 0 bases for J; bases not matched to a gene: 8. The CDR3 has 19 residues. Germline CDR1 and CDR2: MGHRA and YSYEKL. CDR3 amino acids: CASSSWTSGRESSYNEQFF. Here the CDR3 DNA reads TGCGCCAGCAGCTCCTGGACTAGCGGGAGGGAAAGCTCCTACAATGAGCAGTTCTTC.

This chain links TRBV7-9 with TRBJ2-5, with 10 bases fitting TRBD2. Unmatched junction bases numbered 6, after V lost 3 bases and J lost 5 bases. The CDR3 sequence is 15 residues long. In germline, CDR1 is SEHNR, CDR2 FQNEAQ (reference sequence). The CDR3 sequence: CASSFQRGGLETQYF. The CDR3 DNA reads TGTGCCAGCAGCTTCCAGCGGGGGGGCCTTGAGACCCAGTACTTC.

J is TRBJ2-1 and V is TRBV7-3; D perhaps matches TRBD1 (6 bases). The germline CDR1 and CDR2 sequences are SGHTA and FQGTGA. The CDR3 totals 15 residues. V was shortened by 4 bases and J by 0 bases, with 10 bases between the two germline ends. The CDR3 DNA sequence: TGTGCCAGCAGCTGGACAGCCAGCTCCTACAATGAGCAGTTCTTC. This gives the protein CASSWTASSYNEQFF.

This chain connects TRBV5-1 to TRBJ1-1; no definite D call. The length of the CDR3 is 13 residues. Trimming shortened V by 4 bases and J by 4 bases, and 11 bases separated the two germline ends. Germline V gene sequence: CDR1 SGHRS, CDR2 YFSETQ. CDR3 sequence: CASSPLGLTEAFF. The CDR3 nucleotides read TGCGCCAGCAGCCCCTTGGGCCTCACTGAAGCTTTCTTT. The entire variable domain, with the rest obtained from reference TRBV5-1 and TRBJ1-1, is as follows: KAGVTQTPRYLIKTRGQQVTLSCSPISGHRSVSWYQQTPGQGLQFLFEYFSETQRNKGNFPGRFSGRQFSNSRSEMNVSTLELGDSALYLCASSPLGLTEAFFGQGTRLTVV.

J is TRBJ1-1 and V is TRBV6-6; no clear D gene. Germline-derived CDR1 and CDR2 are MNHNY and SVGAGI (reference sequence). This CDR3 has 14 amino acids. Deletions cut 2 bases from V and 1 base from J, with 8 bases between. CDR3 amino acids: CASSYPSGNTEAFF. The CDR3 DNA follows: TGTGCCAGCAGTTACCCTTCGGGGAACACTGAAGCTTTCTTT.

This rearrangement joins TRBV9 to TRBJ2-1; perhaps TRBD2 as D (7 bases). V was trimmed by 3 bases and J by 9 bases, leaving 16 bases between them. CDR3 size: 14 residues. In germline, CDR1 is SGDLS, CDR2 YYNGEE. In DNA form, the CDR3 reads TGTGCCAGCAGCGACAATCCACGGGGGGCTGAGCAGTTCTTC. Translated, it gives CASSDNPRGAEQFF.